The 17 T cell receptor beta chains listed next were all sequenced from one sample in a study of cytomegalovirus exposure and HLA in healthy donors. Generated by immunoSEQ multiplex PCR, the TCRdb table keeps only in-frame clones and is missing some. The profile covers tens of thousands of clones, with approximately 95% appearing a single time and less than 4% taken by the ten largest. Sequencing used PBMCs. Every receptor here comes from a young man in good health and CMV-seronegative.

The chain has TRBV5-1 and TRBJ2-5; TRBD2 matches 7 bases. Trimming took 0 bases from V and 7 from J; bases not matched to a gene: 15. Per germline, CDR1 SGHRS and CDR2 YFSETQ. The CDR3 has 17 residues. The CDR3: CASSLAGERGPAGTQYF. In DNA, the CDR3 is TGCGCCAGCAGCTTGGCCGGGGAGCGGGGTCCCGCGGGGACCCAGTACTTC.

This chain links TRBV27 with TRBJ1-4, with a weak D call TRBD1 (6 bases). The germline V gene encodes CDR1 MNHEY and CDR2 SMNVEV (reference sequence). V was trimmed by 1 base and J by 5 bases, leaving 11 bases between them. The CDR3 length is 15 residues. CDR3 loop: CASSLFAQGNEKLFF. The CDR3 coding sequence is TGTGCCAGCAGTTTATTCGCCCAGGGGAATGAAAAACTGTTTTTT.

The chain is built from TRBV19 and TRBJ2-7; possibly TRBD1 for D (6 bases). From germline, CDR1 is LNHDA and CDR2 SQIVND (reference sequence). Trimming cost V 8 bases and J 6 bases, with 14 bases left between them. CDR3 length: 12 amino acids. The CDR3 nucleotides read TGTGCCAGTGAGGGACAAGGGAGCGAGCAGTACTTC. Protein sequence: CASEGQGSEQYF.

The chain carries TRBV28 and TRBJ1-5; weak D call: TRBD1 (5 bases). Trimming left V 5 bases short and J 9 bases short, with 14 bases between. The CDR3 has 13 residues. Germline loops: CDR1 MDHEN, CDR2 SYDVKM. The CDR3, as DNA: TGTGCCAGCAGTGGGGACTACGGAGGGCCCCAGCATTTT. As protein: CASSGDYGGPQHF.

The V call is TRBV29-1, the J call TRBJ1-1, with D unresolved. The CDR3 has 13 residues. Trimming took 7 bases from V and 5 from J, leaving 17 bases between them. The germline V gene encodes CDR1 SQVTM and CDR2 ANQGSEA. The CDR3: CSGRPLGLTEAFF. The CDR3 DNA reads as TGCAGCGGGAGACCCCTCGGTCTGACTGAAGCTTTCTTT.

In its sample, this clone was seen once. V and J are TRBV5-1 and TRBJ2-1; TRBD1 agrees at 7 bases. CDR3 size: 17 residues. V lost 0 bases and J lost 1; bases outside the gene matches: 7. Germline lookup yields CDR1 SGHRS and CDR2 YFSETQ. This CDR3 is CASSLVGQVRSYNEQFF. The CDR3, as DNA: TGCGCCAGCAGCTTGGTAGGACAGGTTAGGTCCTACAATGAGCAGTTCTTC. Full variable domain (rest looked up from reference TRBV5-1 and TRBJ2-1): KAGVTQTPRYLIKTRGQQVTLSCSPISGHRSVSWYQQTPGQGLQFLFEYFSETQRNKGNFPGRFSGRQFSNSRSEMNVSTLELGDSALYLCASSLVGQVRSYNEQFFGPGTRLTVL.

The CDR3 region is CAWSGDNPGNTIYF. The CDR3 bases are TGTGCCTGGAGTGGGGACAATCCTGGAAACACCATATATTTT. The J gene is TRBJ1-3, the V gene TRBV30; D is possibly TRBD1 (6 bases). CDR3 length equals 14 residues. CDR1 is GTSNPN and CDR2 is SVGIG in the germline V gene (reference sequence). Trimming removed 1 base at V and 2 bases at J, with 9 bases between. Together with reference TRBV30 and TRBJ1-3, the CDR3 gives the full variable domain: SQTIHQWPATLVQPVGSPLSLECTVEGTSNPNLYWYRQAAGRGLQLLFYSVGIGQISSEVPQNLSASRPQDRQFILSSKKLLLSDSGFYLCAWSGDNPGNTIYFGEGSWLTVV.

The CDR3 sequence is CASSIQGNTEAFF. The CDR3 region has the DNA TGTGCCAGTAGTATCCAGGGAAACACTGAAGCTTTCTTT. The genes are TRBV19 and TRBJ1-1; possibly TRBD1 for D (5 bases). This CDR3 region has 13 residues. V was shortened by 3 bases and J by 2 bases, with 7 bases between the two germline ends. The germline V gene has CDR1 LNHDA and CDR2 SQIVND (reference sequence).

V is TRBV28 and J is TRBJ1-5; perhaps TRBD1 as D (6 bases). CDR3 length: 15 residues. V lost 3 bases, J lost 6 bases, and 15 bases lay in between. Germline CDR1 is MDHEN and CDR2 is SYDVKM. CDR3 loop: CASSFRGGAGQPQHF. CDR3 nucleotides: TGTGCCAGCAGTTTTCGGGGGGGGGCCGGTCAGCCCCAGCATTTT.

This clone showed up just once. The V and J genes are TRBV18 and TRBJ1-5, with 10 bases that match TRBD1. V lost 3 bases to trimming and J lost 7 bases; unmatched junction nucleotides: 9. Per germline, CDR1 KGHSH and CDR2 LQKENI. The CDR3 contains 16 residues. This CDR3 reads CASSPGQGPLGQPQHF. CDR3 DNA: TGTGCCAGCTCACCGGGACAGGGGCCCTTAGGACAGCCCCAGCATTTT. Full variable domain (rest looked up from reference TRBV18 and TRBJ1-5): NAGVMQNPRHLVRRRGQEARLRCSPMKGHSHVYWYRQLPEEGLKFMVYLQKENIIDESGMPKERFSAEFPKEGPSILRIQQVVRGDSAAYFCASSPGQGPLGQPQHFGDGTRLSIL.

This chain links TRBV5-6 with TRBJ2-7; 9 bases are shared with TRBD1. This CDR3 comprises 15 residues. CDR1 is SGHDT and CDR2 is YYEEEE in the germline V gene. V dropped 0 bases and J dropped 3; count of bases not matched to a gene: 4. The CDR3 sequence is CASSLGDRVFYEQYF. In DNA, the CDR3 is TGTGCCAGCAGCTTGGGGGACAGGGTTTTCTACGAGCAGTACTTC.

This chain uses TRBV2 with TRBJ2-7; 8 bases agree with TRBD2. CDR1 is SNHLY, CDR2 FYNNEI, per germline. V dropped 8 bases and J dropped 1; count of bases not matched to a gene: 4. There are 13 residues in the CDR3. The CDR3 sequence is CASHAGGSYEQYF. The CDR3 coding sequence is TGTGCCAGCCACGCGGGGGGTTCCTACGAGCAGTACTTC.

The rearrangement joins TRBV18 to TRBJ1-1; 9 nucleotides align to TRBD1. The CDR3 has 14 residues. CDR1 and CDR2 from the germline V gene are KGHSH and LQKENI. V lost 1 base to trimming and J lost 4 bases; unmatched junction nucleotides: 1. CDR3 in DNA: TGTGCCAGCTCACCACAGACAGGGGGCACTGAAGCTTTCTTT. Its protein product is CASSPQTGGTEAFF.

The chain employs TRBV18 and TRBJ2-7, with 7 bases lining up with TRBD1. CDR1 and CDR2 (germline): KGHSH, LQKENI. CDR3 length: 15 residues. V lost 5 bases to trimming and J lost 3 bases; unmatched junction nucleotides: 10. CDR3 sequence: CASSSELGQNYEQYF. The CDR3 DNA reads TGTGCCAGCTCATCCGAATTGGGACAGAACTACGAGCAGTACTTC.

The chain links TRBV28 to TRBJ1-5; D possibly corresponds to TRBD1 (5 bases). Germline V gene lookup returns CDR1 MDHEN and CDR2 SYDVKM. V shed 7 bases and J shed 11 bases, with 12 bases lying between them. The CDR3 runs 11 residues. CDR3 coding DNA: TGTGCCAGCAACTCAGGGTTATCCCAGCATTTT. Translation gives CASNSGLSQHF.

The genes are TRBV15 and TRBJ1-5; 8 nucleotides match TRBD1. This CDR3 region has 18 residues. The V gene's germline CDR1 is LNHNV and CDR2 YYDKDF (reference sequence). Unmatched junction bases numbered 15, after V lost 1 base and J lost 7 bases. CDR3 bases: TGTGCCACCAGCAGAGGGACAGGGTCCGTTTTTGGCAGGCAGCCCCAGCATTTT. It translates to CATSRGTGSVFGRQPQHF.

The chain carries TRBV19 and TRBJ1-1; 7 nucleotides match TRBD1. There are 15 residues in the CDR3. In germline, CDR1 is LNHDA, CDR2 SQIVND (reference sequence). With V trimmed by 7 bases and J by 3 bases, 11 bases remained unmatched. DNA of the CDR3: TGTGCCAGTACCCTGGACAGGATGAGGGACACTGAAGCTTTCTTT. Translated: CASTLDRMRDTEAFF.